Described below is a single TCR beta chain sequence and its context. Antigen specificity is unknown. The sample comes from a study of early T cells in non-severe SARS-CoV-2 infection. Individually, cDNA molecules had unique molecular identifiers attached to them. One entry per CDR3 protein results from TCRdb running MiXCR on the 5' RACE reads. This table has roughly 32,000 distinct CDR3 sequences, 9% appearing once. Study outcomes and limitations: Private and CD4 specificities were missed by VDJdb matching, which favored anti-spike CD8 responses.

Trimming removed 10 bases from V and 6 bases from J, with 15 bases in between. This CDR3 is 13 amino acids long. Germline lookup yields CDR1 MGHDK and CDR2 SYGVNS. The TCR originated in an adult who was a healthcare worker with PCR-confirmed SARS-CoV-2 infection or an uninfected control (not recorded which). This chain links TRBV25-1 with TRBJ2-2; D is undetermined. Material for sequencing was whole blood. The CDR3 coding sequence is TGTGCCACCCAGAAAGGGATCGCCGGGGAGCTGTTTTTT. This sequence encodes CATQKGIAGELFF.